Given below is one TCR beta chain in context. Assay: immunoSEQ multiplex PCR; the TCRdb copy retains only in-frame clones and omits some. The repertoire includes more than 100,000 clones, 92% of them detected once, and about 7.7% sits in the top ten. V lost 0 bases and J 0 bases, leaving 12 bases between the germline ends. The germline V gene encodes CDR1 SGHRS and CDR2 YFSETQ. This CDR3 spans 16 amino acids. The data originate from a study of T cell responses to AZD1222 COVID-19 vaccine. Second-dose intervals near 4 or 12 weeks were combined. The chain uses TRBV5-1 and TRBJ1-1; D might be TRBD1 (6 bases). The TCR originated in an adult who received the AZD1222 COVID-19 vaccine. The sequencing used peripheral blood, collected 28 days after the second AZD1222 dose. CDR3 sequence (DNA): TGCGCCAGCAGCTTGGGCCAGGGGAGGATGAACACTGAAGCTTTCTTT. Translated, it gives CASSLGQGRMNTEAFF.